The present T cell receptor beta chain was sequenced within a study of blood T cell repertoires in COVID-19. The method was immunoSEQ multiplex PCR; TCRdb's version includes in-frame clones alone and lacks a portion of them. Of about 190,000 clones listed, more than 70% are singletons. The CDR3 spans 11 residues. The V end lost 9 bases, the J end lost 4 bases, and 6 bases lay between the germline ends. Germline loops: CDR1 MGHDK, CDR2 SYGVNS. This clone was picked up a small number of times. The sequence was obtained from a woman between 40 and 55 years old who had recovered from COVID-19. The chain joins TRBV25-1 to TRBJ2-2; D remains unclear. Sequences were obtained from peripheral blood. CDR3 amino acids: CASLATGELFF. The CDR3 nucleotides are TGTGCCAGTTTGGCCACCGGGGAGCTGTTTTTT.